A selection of T cell receptor beta chains follows, all from one sample in a study of blood T cell repertoires in COVID-19. Some clones are missing from TCRdb's copy, which holds only in-frame ones; the method was immunoSEQ multiplex PCR. The sample includes some 50,000 clones, approximately 85% seen only once; the top ten take over 2%. Input material: peripheral blood. These receptors all stem from a woman between 55 and 75 years old with acute or convalescent COVID-19. The CDR3 runs from the conserved cysteine through the conserved F or W. D genes are given only for firm matches. Expanded clones are given a class, and other clones once, few, many or no size at all.

clone size,V gene,J gene,D gene,CDR3 DNA,CDR3 protein
NA,TRBV6-5,TRBJ1-5,TRBD1,TGTGCCAGCAGGGACAGGGGAGGGAACGATCAGCCCCAGCATTTT,CASRDRGGNDQPQHF
NA,TRBV3-1/TRBV3-2,TRBJ1-1,NA,TGTGCCAGCAGCCAACGCGACAGTGGCACTGAAGCTTTCTTT,CASSQRDSGTEAFF
few,TRBV19,TRBJ1-5,TRBD1,TGTGCCAGTAGTATAAAACAGGGGCCTCAGCCCCAGCATTTT,CASSIKQGPQPQHF
NA,TRBV2,TRBJ2-1,TRBD2,TGTGCCAGCAGGTCTTTCAGGACTAGCGGAGTTTACAATGAGCAGTTCTTC,CASRSFRTSGVYNEQFF
NA,TRBV28,TRBJ2-1,TRBD2,TGTGCCAGCAGTTCTCGGACTAGCGGGAACTACAATGAGCAGTTCTTC,CASSSRTSGNYNEQFF
NA,TRBV5-1,TRBJ2-4,TRBD1,TGCGCCAGCAGCTTGGAGACAGGGGTGGTTAAAAACATTCAGTACTTC,CASSLETGVVKNIQYF
NA,TRBV5-1,TRBJ1-1,NA,TGCGCCAGCAGGTTCCTGGTTGGAGGCACTGAAGCTTTCTTT,CASRFLVGGTEAFF
NA,TRBV7-9,TRBJ2-7,NA,TGTGCCAGCAGCTTAACTGCGACTAGTCCATACGAGCAGTACTTC,CASSLTATSPYEQYF
NA,TRBV6-1,TRBJ2-7,TRBD1,TGTGCCAGCAGTGAAGCGTTAAGGGACAGCTACGAGCAGTACTTC,CASSEALRDSYEQYF
NA,TRBV19,TRBJ1-2,NA,TGTGCCAGTAGTATGTACGGGGGGAGCTATGGCTACACCTTC,CASSMYGGSYGYTF
NA,TRBV14,TRBJ2-7,NA,TGTGCCAGCAGCCAAGCTTGGGGGGACGTGAACGAGCAGTACTTC,CASSQAWGDVNEQYF
NA,TRBV6-5,TRBJ2-7,TRBD1,TGTGCCAGCGGTAGACAGCAGGGGGACTACGAGCAGTACTTC,CASGRQQGDYEQYF
NA,TRBV6-2/TRBV6-3,TRBJ2-7,TRBD2,TGTGCCAGCAGTTACCGGTGGCGGGGGGCCCCTTCCGAGCAGTACTTC,CASSYRWRGAPSEQYF
NA,TRBV29-1,TRBJ1-1,TRBD1,TGCAGCGTTGAAGGACGACAGGGGGCGAGAGCTTTCTTT,CSVEGRQGARAFF
NA,TRBV19,TRBJ1-1,NA,TGTGCCAGTAGTATAGATCTGGAGTTTGAAGCTTTCTTT,CASSIDLEFEAFF
NA,TRBV4-2,TRBJ2-3,NA,TGTGCCAGCAGCCAAGGGGAGGCAGGAGATACGCAGTATTTT,CASSQGEAGDTQYF
NA,TRBV18,TRBJ1-2,NA,TGTGCCAGCTCGATCCGGGGGGCCAAGAATGGCTACACCTTC,CASSIRGAKNGYTF
NA,TRBV14,TRBJ1-1,NA,TGTGCCAGCAGCTCAGACTCGAACACTGAAGCTTTCTTT,CASSSDSNTEAFF
few,TRBV30,TRBJ2-7,NA,TGTGCCTGGGGAACGAAGGGGGTCCCCCGCTCCTACGAGCAGTACTTC,CAWGTKGVPRSYEQYF
NA,TRBV18,TRBJ1-4,NA,TGTGCCAGCTCACCAAAGGCGGCAACTAATGAAAAACTGTTTTTT,CASSPKAATNEKLFF
NA,TRBV27,TRBJ2-7,TRBD2,TGTGCCAGCAGTTTGCGGGGGGCACTCGCCGAGCAGTACTTC,CASSLRGALAEQYF
NA,TRBV9,TRBJ2-1,TRBD2,TGTGCCAGCAGCGTAGGTGTAGCGGGAGGGGACAATGAGCAGTTCTTC,CASSVGVAGGDNEQFF
NA,TRBV27,TRBJ2-1,TRBD1,TGTGCCAGCCGTAAACCGGGACAGTCGACACGGGAGCAGTTCTTC,CASRKPGQSTREQFF